The 24 T cell receptor beta chains listed next were all sequenced from one sample in a study of blood T cell repertoires in COVID-19. Data came from immunoSEQ multiplex PCR; TCRdb stores just in-frame clones and leaves some out. The sample has about 220,000 clones; roughly 84% are singletons. Specimen: peripheral blood. The receptors come from a woman between 55 and 75 years old who had recovered from COVID-19.

This clone was seen a handful of times. The rearrangement uses TRBV29-1 and TRBJ2-1; TRBD2 agrees at 12 bases. Looked up from germline, CDR1 is SQVTM and CDR2 is ANQGSEA. Trimming removed 4 bases from V and 6 bases from J; junction bases left unmatched: 1. The CDR3 length is 13 residues. The CDR3 sequence: CSVASGGGNEQFF. The CDR3 DNA reads TGCAGCGTTGCTAGCGGGGGGGGCAATGAGCAGTTCTTC.

The CDR3 loop reads CASSPPRFGGGPSSGANVLTF. CDR3 nucleotide sequence: TGTGCCAGCAGCCCCCCGCGGTTTGGCGGGGGACCCAGCTCTGGGGCCAACGTCCTGACTTTC. The V and J genes are TRBV3-1 (or the pseudogene TRBV3-2) and TRBJ2-6; TRBD2 aligns across 7 bases. After removal of 4 bases from V and 0 bases from J, the junction contained 18 bases not matched to a gene. The CDR3 contains 21 residues. From germline, CDR1 is LGHDT and CDR2 YNNKEL (reference sequence).

The chain carries TRBV27 and TRBJ2-5; D is undetermined. Germline V lookup: CDR1 MNHEY, CDR2 SMNVEV (reference sequence). The V gene lost 4 bases and the J gene lost 0 bases, with 6 bases spanning the gap. The CDR3 covers 13 residues. The CDR3 is CASSSQYQETQYF. The DNA of the CDR3 is TGTGCCAGCAGTTCGCAGTACCAAGAGACCCAGTACTTC.

The chain has TRBV15 and TRBJ1-1; 9 nucleotides match TRBD1. Germline CDR1 is LNHNV and CDR2 is YYDKDF (reference sequence). The ends lost 1 base at V and 4 bases at J; junction bases unmatched: 4. The CDR3 has 15 residues. In DNA, the CDR3 is TGTGCCACCAGCAGAGTACAGACAGGGGGCACTGAAGCTTTCTTT. Translation gives CATSRVQTGGTEAFF.

The chain has TRBV5-4 and TRBJ2-7; TRBD2 might be the D (6 bases). CDR3 length: 16 amino acids. Deletions cut 3 bases from V and 0 bases from J, with 16 bases between. Germline values: CDR1 SGHNT, CDR2 YYREEE (reference sequence). The CDR3 is CASSSLMGRSSYEQYF. DNA of the CDR3: TGTGCCAGCAGCTCACTGATGGGGAGGAGCTCCTACGAGCAGTACTTC.

V gene TRBV4-1 combines with J gene TRBJ1-1, with a weak D call TRBD1 (6 bases). V lost 4 bases and J 0 bases, leaving 15 bases between the germline ends. Germline V lookup: CDR1 MGHRA, CDR2 YSYEKL. The CDR3 consists of 16 residues. This chain's CDR3 is CASSPRGQPMNTEAFF. As DNA, the CDR3 is TGCGCCAGCAGCCCCAGGGGTCAACCCATGAACACTGAAGCTTTCTTT.

This sequence joins TRBV6-5 and TRBJ2-7, with 7 bases fitting TRBD2. Germline V lookup: CDR1 MNHEY, CDR2 SVGAGI. V shed 7 bases and J 5 bases; nucleotides not matched to a gene: 5. This CDR3 region has 12 residues. In DNA form, the CDR3 reads TGTGCCAGCATGGGAGGGCGCGACGAGCAGTACTTC. Translation gives CASMGGRDEQYF.

J is TRBJ1-5 and V is TRBV7-2, with a possible D match to TRBD1 (5 bases). This CDR3 contains 15 residues. The V gene lost 5 bases and the J gene lost 5 bases, with 16 bases spanning the gap. Germline values: CDR1 SGHTA, CDR2 FQGNSA. The CDR3 region is CASSPQAGQDQPQHF. In DNA, the CDR3 is TGTGCCAGCAGCCCACAGGCAGGGCAGGATCAGCCCCAGCATTTT.

In its sample, this clone was seen once. This chain uses TRBV5-4 with TRBJ2-1; 10 positions agree with TRBD1. Germline-derived CDR1 and CDR2 are SGHNT and YYREEE (reference sequence). Trimming at V came to 0 bases and at J to 4 bases, leaving 4 bases not matched to a gene. The CDR3 runs to 16 residues. As DNA, the CDR3 is TGTGCCAGCAGCTTGGGACGGACAGGGGGTTACAATGAGCAGTTCTTC. It codes for CASSLGRTGGYNEQFF.

The V gene is TRBV5-1, the J gene TRBJ2-1, with a tentative D call TRBD2 (7 bases). Between the trimmed V and J ends, which lost 0 bases and 3 bases, there was a span of 10 bases. Germline V gene lookup returns CDR1 SGHRS and CDR2 YFSETQ. There are 15 residues in the CDR3. The CDR3 region has the DNA TGCGCCAGCAGCTTGGAGGGGGGGATCTACAATGAGCAGTTCTTC. The encoded protein is CASSLEGGIYNEQFF.

In its sample, this clone was seen a few times. The chain combines TRBV5-1 with TRBJ2-3; D not resolved. The CDR3 has 14 amino acids. Germline assignment: CDR1 SGHRS and CDR2 YFSETQ. Trimming pared 0 bases from V and 2 bases from J, leaving 7 bases between. In nucleotides, the CDR3 is TGCGCCAGCAGCTTGGGCAGGAACACAGATACGCAGTATTTT. Amino acid sequence: CASSLGRNTDTQYF.

CDR3 amino acids: CASSRRLAGGHNEQFF. As DNA, the CDR3 is TGTGCCAGCAGCCGACGTCTAGCGGGAGGGCACAATGAGCAGTTCTTC. The V call is TRBV5-4, the J call TRBJ2-1, with 12 bases aligning to TRBD2. V trimming: 4 bases; J trimming: 5 bases; junction bases outside the gene matches: 7. CDR1 and CDR2 (germline): SGHNT, YYREEE (reference sequence). The CDR3 extends over 16 amino acids.

This CDR3 is CASSIEAGLGDEQYF. The CDR3 bases are TGCGCCAGCAGCATCGAGGCGGGGCTTGGCGACGAGCAGTACTTC. The V gene is TRBV5-1, the J gene TRBJ2-7; possibly TRBD2 for D (6 bases). CDR1 and CDR2 from the germline V gene are SGHRS and YFSETQ. CDR3 length equals 15 residues. V was cut by 4 bases and J by 5 bases, with 19 bases left in between.

The rearrangement uses TRBV11-2 and TRBJ2-7, with 14 bases identical to TRBD2. The J segment lost 3 bases and the V segment lost 4 bases, leaving 8 bases of the junction unmatched. This CDR3 is built from 17 residues. The germline CDR1 and CDR2 sequences are SGHAT and FQNNGV. CDR3 protein: CASSWAGGTSGGYEQYF. The CDR3 DNA reads as TGTGCCAGCAGCTGGGCCGGGGGGACTAGCGGGGGCTACGAGCAGTACTTC.

The rearrangement joins TRBV7-6 to TRBJ1-6; 8 bases are shared with TRBD1. V trimming: 1 base; J trimming: 8 bases; junction bases outside the gene matches: 10. CDR1 is SGHVS and CDR2 is FNYEAQ in the germline V gene. The CDR3 has 17 residues. The CDR3 protein is CASSLGERNRGYSPLHF. In DNA, the CDR3 is TGTGCCAGCAGCTTAGGGGAAAGGAACAGGGGGTATTCACCCCTCCACTTT. The full variable domain, in which reference TRBV7-6 and TRBJ1-6 provide the parts outside the CDR3, is GAGVSQSPRYKVTKRGQDVALRCDPISGHVSLYWYRQALGQGPEFLTYFNYEAQQDKSGLPNDRFSAERPEGSISTLTIQRTEQRDSAMYRCASSLGERNRGYSPLHFGNGTRLTVT.

This clone was observed a single time. The chain is built from TRBV19 and TRBJ1-5; maybe TRBD1 (6 bases). This CDR3 has 19 residues. Per germline, CDR1 LNHDA and CDR2 SQIVND (reference sequence). The germline V and J ends were trimmed by 6 bases and 1 base, with 25 bases remaining between them. The CDR3 loop is CASRETGPLSHSSNQPQHF. Written as DNA, the CDR3 is TGTGCCAGTAGGGAGACAGGTCCATTGTCCCATTCGAGCAATCAGCCCCAGCATTTT. Using reference TRBV19 and TRBJ1-5 for the parts outside the CDR3, the full variable domain is DGGITQSPKYLFRKEGQNVTLSCEQNLNHDAMYWYRQDPGQGLRLIYYSQIVNDFQKGDIAEGYSVSREKKESFPLTVTSAQKNPTAFYLCASRETGPLSHSSNQPQHFGDGTRLSIL.

The gene calls are TRBV18 and TRBJ1-4, with D possibly being TRBD1 (5 bases). Germline CDR1 is KGHSH and CDR2 is LQKENI. CDR3 length: 15 residues. The V and J ends lost 6 bases and 8 bases respectively, with 19 bases between them. The DNA for the CDR3 is TGTGCCAGCTCCGCCGTATTCGGGGGAGGAGAAAAACTGTTTTTT. Amino acids: CASSAVFGGGEKLFF. Complete variable domain (other parts from reference TRBV18 and TRBJ1-4): NAGVMQNPRHLVRRRGQEARLRCSPMKGHSHVYWYRQLPEEGLKFMVYLQKENIIDESGMPKERFSAEFPKEGPSILRIQQVVRGDSAAYFCASSAVFGGGEKLFFGSGTQLSVL.

This clone appeared a few times. Other DNA sequences in this sample translate to the same CDR3. V and J are TRBV9 and TRBJ1-1; no definite D call. V was clipped by 4 bases and J by 1 base, with 5 bases between them. CDR1 is SGDLS, CDR2 YYNGEE, per germline. This CDR3 has 12 residues. The CDR3: CASSPGNTEAFF. The CDR3 DNA is TGTGCCAGCAGCCCAGGGAACACTGAAGCTTTCTTT.

J is TRBJ2-1 and V is TRBV5-8, with 12 bases identical to TRBD2. CDR3 length: 15 residues. Germline V gene sequence: CDR1 SGHTS, CDR2 YDEGEE. V gave up 0 bases and J gave up 7 bases; unmatched junction bases: 2. The CDR3 region has the DNA TGTGCCAGCAGCTTGGGGCTAGCGGGGGGGAATGAGCAGTTCTTC. This sequence encodes CASSLGLAGGNEQFF.

The chain uses TRBV9 and TRBJ2-3; 7 positions agree with TRBD1. Trimming took 1 base from V and 1 from J; bases not matched to a gene: 6. Germline CDR1 reads SGDLS; CDR2 reads YYNGEE. The CDR3 runs to 16 residues. CDR3 amino acids: CASSVPKGAGTDTQYF. The CDR3 bases are TGTGCCAGCAGCGTACCGAAGGGGGCTGGCACAGATACGCAGTATTTT.

This chain links TRBV6-2 or TRBV6-3 with TRBJ2-2; weak D call: TRBD2 (5 bases). CDR1 and CDR2 from the germline V gene are MNHEY and SVGEGT. V lost 2 bases to trimming and J lost 1 base, with 17 bases between them. This CDR3 is 18 amino acids long. Here the CDR3 DNA reads TGTGCCAGCAGTTACACGGGCGGGTTAGATTTGAACACCGGGGAGCTGTTTTTT. Encoded protein: CASSYTGGLDLNTGELFF.

The chain recombines TRBV27 with TRBJ2-1; TRBD2 agrees at 11 bases. Trimming at V came to 6 bases and at J to 6 bases, leaving 7 bases not matched to a gene. This CDR3 is built from 15 residues. The germline V gene has CDR1 MNHEY and CDR2 SMNVEV (reference sequence). For the CDR3, the DNA is TGTGCCAGCAGCCATCTTAGCGGGGGGGTCAATGAGCAGTTCTTC. Amino acid sequence: CASSHLSGGVNEQFF.

The V and J genes are TRBV3-1 (or the pseudogene TRBV3-2) and TRBJ2-6; 10 bases agree with TRBD1. CDR1 and CDR2 from the germline V gene are LGHDT and YNNKEL (reference sequence). Trimming removed 3 bases from V and 1 base from J; junction bases left unmatched: 21. The CDR3 contains 23 residues. CDR3 region: CASSQSDTFSGQGNPSGANVLTF. CDR3 nucleotide sequence: TGTGCCAGCAGCCAGTCGGACACATTCTCGGGACAGGGGAACCCATCTGGGGCCAACGTCCTGACTTTC.

This chain uses TRBV5-3 with TRBJ2-7; 9 bases line up with TRBD2. TRBV5-3 is noted as an ORF with a role that remains uncertain. V shed 5 bases, J shed 3 bases, and the junction held 9 bases outside the gene matches. CDR3 length: 15 residues. The CDR3 here is CARRFSGGPSYEQYF. CDR3 bases: TGTGCCAGAAGGTTTAGCGGGGGTCCCAGCTACGAGCAGTACTTC.